This T cell receptor (beta chain) was captured in a study of T-cell reconstitution after alpha-beta-depleted transplantation in children. General study points: T-cell counts and diversity at one year post-transplant came mainly from newly produced T cells. Expanded clones from the graft, numbering several hundred, reportedly supplied alpha-beta T cells about two months after transplant.

This CDR3 comprises 15 residues. Germline lookup yields CDR1 SGDLS and CDR2 YYNGEE. The J segment lost 5 bases and the V segment lost 4 bases, leaving 12 bases of the junction unmatched. With respect to this clonotype: The antigen is unknown.

During its preparation, the TCRbeta library received unique molecular identifiers. One entry per CDR3 protein results from TCRdb running MiXCR on the PCR reads. Found here are some 830,000 distinct CDR3 sequences, about 15% of them singletons; the top ten hold roughly 4.8%. The J gene is TRBJ2-7, the V gene TRBV9, with 7 bases that match TRBD2. The receptor's source is a male patient between 5 and 17 years old who had a stem cell transplant for acute lymphoblastic leukemia, so the T cells may come from the graft donor. Source: PBMCs, mostly from graft donor cells, taken 360 days after TCRalphabeta/CD19-depleted stem cell transplant. For the CDR3, the DNA is TGTGCCAGCAGCCCCCCGATGCGGGAGATTGACGAGCAGTACTTC. It is translated as CASSPPMREIDEQYF.